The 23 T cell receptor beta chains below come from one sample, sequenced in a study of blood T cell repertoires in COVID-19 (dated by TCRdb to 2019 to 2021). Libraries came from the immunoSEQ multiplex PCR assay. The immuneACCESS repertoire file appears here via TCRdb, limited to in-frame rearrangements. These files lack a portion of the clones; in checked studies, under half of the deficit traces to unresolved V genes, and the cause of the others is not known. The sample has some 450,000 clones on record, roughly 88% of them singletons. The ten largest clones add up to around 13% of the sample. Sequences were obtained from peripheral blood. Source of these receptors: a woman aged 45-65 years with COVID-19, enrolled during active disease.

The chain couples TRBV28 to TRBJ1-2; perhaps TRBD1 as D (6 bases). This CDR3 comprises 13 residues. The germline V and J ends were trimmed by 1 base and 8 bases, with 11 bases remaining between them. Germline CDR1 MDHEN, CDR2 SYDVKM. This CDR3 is CASSLSQGRGYTF. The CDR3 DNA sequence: TGTGCCAGCAGTTTATCACAGGGAAGGGGCTACACCTTC.

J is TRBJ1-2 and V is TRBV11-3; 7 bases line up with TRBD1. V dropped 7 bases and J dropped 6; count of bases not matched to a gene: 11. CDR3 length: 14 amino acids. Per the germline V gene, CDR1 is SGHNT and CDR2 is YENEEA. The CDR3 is CASTSTGTDNGYTF. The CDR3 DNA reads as TGTGCCAGCACCTCAACCGGGACAGATAATGGCTACACCTTC. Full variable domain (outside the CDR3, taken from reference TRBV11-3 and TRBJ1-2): EAGVVQSPRYKIIEKKQPVAFWCNPISGHNTLYWYLQNLGQGPELLIRYENEEAVDDSQLPKDRFSAERLKGVDSTLKIQPAELGDSAVYLCASTSTGTDNGYTFGSGTRLTVV.

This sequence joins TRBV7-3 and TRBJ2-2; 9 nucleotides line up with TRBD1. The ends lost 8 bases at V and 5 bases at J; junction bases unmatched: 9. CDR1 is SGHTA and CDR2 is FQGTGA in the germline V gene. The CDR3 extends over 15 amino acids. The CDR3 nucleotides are TGTGCCAGCCGGGAACCGGGACAGGGAACCGGGGAGCTGTTTTTT. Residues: CASREPGQGTGELFF. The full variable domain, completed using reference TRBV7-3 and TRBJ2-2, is GAGVSQTPSNKVTEKGKYVELRCDPISGHTALYWYRQSLGQGPEFLIYFQGTGAADDSGLPNDRFFAVRPEGSVSTLKIQRTERGDSAVYLCASREPGQGTGELFFGEGSRLTVL.

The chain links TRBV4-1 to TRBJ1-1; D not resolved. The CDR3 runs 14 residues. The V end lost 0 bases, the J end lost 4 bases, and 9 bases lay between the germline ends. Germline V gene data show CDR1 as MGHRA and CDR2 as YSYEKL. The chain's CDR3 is CASSQDPGSTEAFF. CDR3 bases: TGCGCCAGCAGCCAAGATCCGGGGTCCACTGAAGCTTTCTTT.

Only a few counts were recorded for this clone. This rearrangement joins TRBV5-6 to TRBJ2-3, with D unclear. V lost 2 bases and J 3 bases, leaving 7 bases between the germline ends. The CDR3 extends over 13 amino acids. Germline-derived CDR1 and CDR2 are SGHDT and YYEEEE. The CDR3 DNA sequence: TGTGCCAGCAGCTTCTCGAGGACAGATACGCAGTATTTT. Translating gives CASSFSRTDTQYF.

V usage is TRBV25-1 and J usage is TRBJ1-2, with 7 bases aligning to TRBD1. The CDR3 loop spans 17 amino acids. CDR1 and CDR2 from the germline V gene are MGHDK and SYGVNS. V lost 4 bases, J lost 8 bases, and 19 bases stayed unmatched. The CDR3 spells CASSGERGTADFRGYTF. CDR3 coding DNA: TGTGCCAGCAGTGGGGAGAGGGGGACAGCCGACTTCCGAGGCTACACCTTC.

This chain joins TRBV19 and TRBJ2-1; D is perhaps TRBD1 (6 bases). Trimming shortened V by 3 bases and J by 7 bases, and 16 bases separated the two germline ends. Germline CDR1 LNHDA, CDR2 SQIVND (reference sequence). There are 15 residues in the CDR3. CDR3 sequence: CASSIDRLSWNEQFF. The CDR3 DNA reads TGTGCCAGTAGTATCGACAGGTTGAGCTGGAATGAGCAGTTCTTC.

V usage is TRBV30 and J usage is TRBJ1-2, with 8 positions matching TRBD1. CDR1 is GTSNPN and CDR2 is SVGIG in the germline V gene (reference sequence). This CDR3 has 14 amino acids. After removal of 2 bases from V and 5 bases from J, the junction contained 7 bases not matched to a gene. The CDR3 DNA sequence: TGTGCCTGGAGTTACAGGGGGGTCCTATATGGCTACACCTTC. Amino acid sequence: CAWSYRGVLYGYTF.

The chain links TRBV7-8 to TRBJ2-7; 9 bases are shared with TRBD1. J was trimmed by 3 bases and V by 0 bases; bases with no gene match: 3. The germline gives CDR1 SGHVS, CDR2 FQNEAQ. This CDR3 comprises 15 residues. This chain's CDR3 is CASSLAGTGFYEQYF. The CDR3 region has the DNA TGTGCCAGCAGCTTAGCCGGGACAGGGTTCTACGAGCAGTACTTC. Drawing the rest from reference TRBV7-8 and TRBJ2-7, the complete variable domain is GAGVSQSPRYKVAKRGQDVALRCDPISGHVSLFWYQQALGQGPEFLTYFQNEAQLDKSGLPSDRFFAERPEGSVSTLKIQRTQQEDSAVYLCASSLAGTGFYEQYFGPGTRLTVT.

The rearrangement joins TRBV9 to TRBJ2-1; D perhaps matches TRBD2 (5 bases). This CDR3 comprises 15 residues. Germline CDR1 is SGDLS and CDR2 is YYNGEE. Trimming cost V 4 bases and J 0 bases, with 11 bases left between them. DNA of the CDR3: TGTGCCAGCAGCTTCAGCGGCTACTCCTACAATGAGCAGTTCTTC. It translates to CASSFSGYSYNEQFF.

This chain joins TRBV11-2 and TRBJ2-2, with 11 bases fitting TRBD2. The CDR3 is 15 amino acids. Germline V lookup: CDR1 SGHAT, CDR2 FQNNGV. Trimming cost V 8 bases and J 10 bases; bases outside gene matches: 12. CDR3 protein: CASYPGTSGIAELFF. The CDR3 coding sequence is TGTGCCAGCTACCCAGGGACTAGCGGTATAGCGGAGCTGTTTTTT. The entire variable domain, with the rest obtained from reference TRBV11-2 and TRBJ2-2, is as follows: EAGVAQSPRYKIIEKRQSVAFWCNPISGHATLYWYQQILGQGPKLLIQFQNNGVVDDSQLPKDRFSAERLKGVDSTLKIQPAKLEDSAVYLCASYPGTSGIAELFFGEGSRLTVL.

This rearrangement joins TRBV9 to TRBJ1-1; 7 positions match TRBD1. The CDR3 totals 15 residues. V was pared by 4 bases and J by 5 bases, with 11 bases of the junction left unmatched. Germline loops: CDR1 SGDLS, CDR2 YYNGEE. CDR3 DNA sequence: TGTGCCAGCAGCCACGGACAGGCGTTTACGACTGAAGCTTTCTTT. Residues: CASSHGQAFTTEAFF.

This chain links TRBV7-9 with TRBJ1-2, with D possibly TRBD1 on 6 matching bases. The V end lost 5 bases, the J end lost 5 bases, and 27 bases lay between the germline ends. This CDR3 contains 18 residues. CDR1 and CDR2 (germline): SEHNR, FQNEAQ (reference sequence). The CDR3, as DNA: TGTGCCAGCAGCGCCTTAGGACAGCCCACAAGTCCACGGTATGGCTACACCTTC. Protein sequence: CASSALGQPTSPRYGYTF.

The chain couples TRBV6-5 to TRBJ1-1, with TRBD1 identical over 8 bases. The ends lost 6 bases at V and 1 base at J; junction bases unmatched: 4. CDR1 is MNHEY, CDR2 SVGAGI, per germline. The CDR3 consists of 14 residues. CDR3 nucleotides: TGTGCCAGCAGGCGACAGGGGCCGAACACTGAAGCTTTCTTT. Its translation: CASRRQGPNTEAFF.

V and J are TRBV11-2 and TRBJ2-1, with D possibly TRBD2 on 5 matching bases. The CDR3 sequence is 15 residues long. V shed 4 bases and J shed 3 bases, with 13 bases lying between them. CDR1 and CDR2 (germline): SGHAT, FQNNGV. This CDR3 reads CASSSTRPIYNEQFF. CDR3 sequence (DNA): TGTGCCAGCAGCTCAACTAGACCGATCTACAATGAGCAGTTCTTC. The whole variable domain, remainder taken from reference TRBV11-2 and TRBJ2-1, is EAGVAQSPRYKIIEKRQSVAFWCNPISGHATLYWYQQILGQGPKLLIQFQNNGVVDDSQLPKDRFSAERLKGVDSTLKIQPAKLEDSAVYLCASSSTRPIYNEQFFGPGTRLTVL.

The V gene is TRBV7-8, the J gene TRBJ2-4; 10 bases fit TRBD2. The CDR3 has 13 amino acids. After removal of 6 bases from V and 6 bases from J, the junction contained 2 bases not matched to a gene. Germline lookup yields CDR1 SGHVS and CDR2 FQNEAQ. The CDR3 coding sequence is TGTGCCAGCAGTTGGACTAGCGGAAACATTCAGTACTTC. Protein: CASSWTSGNIQYF. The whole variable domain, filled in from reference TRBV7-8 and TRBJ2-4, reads GAGVSQSPRYKVAKRGQDVALRCDPISGHVSLFWYQQALGQGPEFLTYFQNEAQLDKSGLPSDRFFAERPEGSVSTLKIQRTQQEDSAVYLCASSWTSGNIQYFGAGTRLSVL.

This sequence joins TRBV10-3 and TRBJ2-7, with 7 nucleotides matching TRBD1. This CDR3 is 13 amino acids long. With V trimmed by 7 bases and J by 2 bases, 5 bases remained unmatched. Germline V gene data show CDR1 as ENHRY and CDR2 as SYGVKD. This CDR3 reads CAITDREPYEQYF. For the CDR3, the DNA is TGTGCCATCACCGACAGGGAACCCTACGAGCAGTACTTC.

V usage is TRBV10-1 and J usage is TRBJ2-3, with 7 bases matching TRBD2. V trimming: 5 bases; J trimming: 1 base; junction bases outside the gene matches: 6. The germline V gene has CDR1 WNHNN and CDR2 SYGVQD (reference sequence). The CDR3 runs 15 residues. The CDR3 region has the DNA TGCGCCAGCAGTTCCAGGGACTACGGCACAGATACGCAGTATTTT. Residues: CASSSRDYGTDTQYF.

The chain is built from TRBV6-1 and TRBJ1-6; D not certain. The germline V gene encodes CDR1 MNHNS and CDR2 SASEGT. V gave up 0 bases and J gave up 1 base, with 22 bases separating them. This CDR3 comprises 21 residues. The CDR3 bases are TGTGCCAGCAGTGAAGCGCCGGGGAAGTGGGTGAGTGAATCCTATAATTCACCCCTCCACTTT. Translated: CASSEAPGKWVSESYNSPLHF.

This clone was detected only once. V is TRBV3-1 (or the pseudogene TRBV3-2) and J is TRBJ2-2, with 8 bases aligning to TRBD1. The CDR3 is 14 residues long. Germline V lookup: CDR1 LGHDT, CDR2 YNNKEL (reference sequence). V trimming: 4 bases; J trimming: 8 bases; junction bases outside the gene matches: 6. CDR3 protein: CASSPGQGMGELFF. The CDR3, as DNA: TGTGCCAGCAGCCCTGGACAGGGAATGGGGGAGCTGTTTTTT.

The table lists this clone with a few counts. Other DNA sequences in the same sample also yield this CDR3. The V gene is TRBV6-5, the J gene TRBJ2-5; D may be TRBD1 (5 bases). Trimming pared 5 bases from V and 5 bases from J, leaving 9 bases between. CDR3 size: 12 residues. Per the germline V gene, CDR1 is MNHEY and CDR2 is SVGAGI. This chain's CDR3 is CASSRGRETQYF. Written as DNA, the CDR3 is TGTGCCAGCAGTAGGGGCCGGGAGACCCAGTACTTC.

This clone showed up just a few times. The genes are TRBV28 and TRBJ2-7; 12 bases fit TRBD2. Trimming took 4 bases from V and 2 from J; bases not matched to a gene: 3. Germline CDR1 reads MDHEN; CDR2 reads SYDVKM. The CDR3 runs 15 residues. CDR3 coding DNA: TGTGCCAGCAGTTCCCCTAGCGGGGGGGCCTACGAGCAGTACTTC. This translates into CASSSPSGGAYEQYF.

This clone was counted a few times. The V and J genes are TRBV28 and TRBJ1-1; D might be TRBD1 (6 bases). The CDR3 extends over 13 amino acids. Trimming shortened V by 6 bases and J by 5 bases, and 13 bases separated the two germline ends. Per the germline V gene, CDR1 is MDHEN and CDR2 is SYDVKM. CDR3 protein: CASRPRGGTEAFF. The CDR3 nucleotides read TGTGCCAGCAGGCCCAGGGGTGGGACTGAAGCTTTCTTT.